This T cell receptor beta chain was recorded in a study of blood T cells in healthy people across ages (dated by TCRdb to 2014 to 2015). Notes on the research overall: Template switching captured roughly one uniquely barcoded TCR beta cDNA molecule per two T cells in model experiments. Donors of different ages were randomly distributed across sequencing lanes to avoid experimental bias. Using deep sequencing normalized with unique cDNA molecular identifiers, the study measured how TCR beta repertoire diversity changes with age. Two additional independent replicas of 1 million unique cDNA reads from the same blood draw were analyzed for two donors (one aged 18 to 30 and one aged 80 or older). The donors were split into four age groups: young (average around 15 years), middle-aged (39), aged (about 62) and long-lived (over 75). Overall results and qualifications from the work: Estimates of total diversity based on one million sequenced T cells were considered lower bounds and underestimates. Observed TCR beta diversity correlated strongly with the percentage of naive T cells measured by flow cytometry. Compared with the aged group, more naive CD4+ T cells, fewer expanded clones and increased TCR diversity were shown by the long-lived group, suggesting age selection. Bulk unsorted PBMC profiling prevented conclusive comparison of naive and antigen-experienced compartments. Because donor CMV infection status was unknown, age-related changes in expanded clonotypes were potentially confounded. Observed TCR beta diversity per million T cells fell roughly linearly with age, and a significant reduction was already apparent by age around 40.

Its CDR3 holds 12 amino acids, cysteine through phenylalanine. The CDR3 DNA has 36 bases and is translated from base 1. Sequences MDHEN (CDR1) and SYDVKM (CDR2) are obtained from the germline V gene. Donors were about 36 systemically healthy Caucasian individuals from Russia aged roughly 6 to 95 years. About 9.8 milliliters of peripheral blood were drawn from each donor into EDTA-treated Vacutainer tubes. Ficoll-Paque density-gradient centrifugation was used to isolate PBMCs, with at least 7 million per sample. Trizol reagent was used to extract total RNA from PBMCs, with at least 5.5 micrograms per sample. The percentages of naive CD45RAhigh/CD27high T cells were determined by flow cytometry on a PBMC aliquot from every donor. The library relied on 5' RACE. Sequencing was carried out with an Illumina HiSeq 2500. The second PCR ran for about 6 to 12 cycles and used a J-beta primer mix along with a sample-barcoded 5' primer. A template-switch 5' adaptor carrying 12 random nucleotides introduced a unique molecular identifier onto each TCR beta cDNA molecule. Each sample yielded at least 2.5 million CDR3-containing paired-end reads. First-strand cDNA was synthesized from all RNA with the Mint cDNA synthesis kit, primed by a TRBC-specific oligonucleotide. Following uracil-DNA glycosylase treatment, a first 18-cycle PCR with universal primers M1SS and BC2_uni_R was performed on all cDNA. The paper's processing steps were these. Each sample was normalized by randomly selecting 1 million high-quality reads, each carrying a distinct molecular identifier. Reads sharing molecular identifiers were discarded rather than binned into consensus sequences. MiTCR, with a Q25 quality threshold and the strictest error-elimination algorithm, was used for CDR3 identification, clonotype clustering and error correction. Lower-bound total TCR beta diversity was estimated with a nonparametric unseen species model using Euler transformation. TCRdb reanalyzed the raw reads on its own, using fastp at Q25 for trimming and MiXCR for clone calling, and kept in-frame beta chains. Every entry covers one CDR3 protein and lists the most common genes and DNA from its rows. V and J calls and clone size were set by TCRdb, not the authors. The sample data list over 1.5 million distinct CDR3 sequences, and 49% of these were observed just once. Jointly, the top ten make up roughly 2.1% of the sample.

A remark on this clonotype: Its antigen specificity is not known. Per-nucleotide qualities are absent, and no much larger clonotype sits a single base away.

The V and J segments used are TRBV28 and TRBJ2-5; the D gene assignment is ambiguous. The end of the DNA is better explained by TRBJ2-7, so the J call may be wrong. This receptor was identified in a woman in her forties in good health. Sequenced: blood. CDR3 protein: CASSRLYSEQYF. The DNA sequence is as follows: TGTGCCAGCAGTCGACTTTACTCCGAGCAGTACTTC.